A single sample gave rise to the 15 T cell receptor beta chains below, sequenced in a study of shared clonotypes between healthy human individuals (dated by TCRdb to 2020 to 2021). Library preparation used the immunoSEQ multiplex PCR assay. TCRdb carries this immuneACCESS record with in-frame sequences only. Its versions omit some clonotypes, under half of them owing to an unresolved V gene in the studies checked, with the rest unexplained. The sample has millions of clones on record, roughly 94% of them singletons. In total, the top ten clones hold 0.13% of the sample. Sequencing input: naive CD4+ T cells sorted from blood. The cell subset or site label here, explained by the study, means: CD45RA+ positively selected. The receptor set was obtained from a man aged 18 to 30 in good health.

The V gene is TRBV30, the J gene TRBJ1-5, with TRBD1 matching over 7 bases. From germline, CDR1 is GTSNPN and CDR2 SVGIG (reference sequence). The ends lost 2 bases at V and 1 base at J; junction bases unmatched: 14. CDR3 size: 18 residues. The CDR3 DNA sequence: TGTGCCTGGAGTAAACGGTACAGGGGACGGGAAAGCAATCAGCCCCAGCATTTT. This codes for CAWSKRYRGRESNQPQHF. Full variable domain (outside the CDR3, taken from reference TRBV30 and TRBJ1-5): SQTIHQWPATLVQPVGSPLSLECTVEGTSNPNLYWYRQAAGRGLQLLFYSVGIGQISSEVPQNLSASRPQDRQFILSSKKLLLSDSGFYLCAWSKRYRGRESNQPQHFGDGTRLSIL.

This sequence joins TRBV2 and TRBJ2-4; 7 bases match TRBD2. This CDR3 has 14 amino acids. The V gene end was trimmed by 4 bases and the J gene end by 15 bases; junction bases not matched to a gene: 15. Germline V gene lookup returns CDR1 SNHLY and CDR2 FYNNEI. CDR3 amino acids: CASSAIGTKGSPYF. For the CDR3, the DNA is TGTGCCAGCAGTGCAATAGGGACTAAAGGATCGCCGTACTTC.

Remarks on this clone: A much larger clone is a single base away; this may be a read error. V gene TRBV6-6 combines with J gene TRBJ1-2; 7 nucleotides align to TRBD1. Germline loops: CDR1 MNHNY, CDR2 SVGAGI (reference sequence). J gave up 3 bases and V 2 bases, and 3 bases lay outside the gene matches. This CDR3 spans 14 amino acids. In nucleotides, the CDR3 is TGTGCCAGCAGTTACCGGGACAGCTACTATGGCTACACCTTC. It codes for CASSYRDSYYGYTF.

Concerning this clone: Other DNA sequences within the sample encode an identical CDR3. The chain joins TRBV28 to TRBJ2-7; the D gene is possibly TRBD1 (5 bases). V was trimmed by 5 bases and J by 2 bases, leaving 10 bases between them. This CDR3 region has 13 residues. From germline, CDR1 is MDHEN and CDR2 SYDVKM. As DNA, the CDR3 is TGTGCCAGCAGTCGAGACAGCCCCTACGAGCAGTACTTC. Translating gives CASSRDSPYEQYF. The variable domain in full, completed from reference TRBV28 and TRBJ2-7, reads DVKVTQSSRYLVKRTGEKVFLECVQDMDHENMFWYRQDPGLGLRLIYFSYDVKMKEKGDIPEGYSVSREKKERFSLILESASTNQTSMYLCASSRDSPYEQYFGPGTRLTVT.

The chain links TRBV19 to TRBJ2-7; TRBD2 matches 10 bases. The CDR3 spans 16 residues. V was pared by 1 base and J by 5 bases, with 8 bases of the junction left unmatched. CDR1 and CDR2 from the germline V gene are LNHDA and SQIVND (reference sequence). CDR3 sequence reads: CASSIGASGRIDEQYF. The CDR3 DNA is TGTGCCAGTAGTATAGGGGCTAGCGGGAGAATCGACGAGCAGTACTTC.

V usage is TRBV15 and J usage is TRBJ2-1, with 7 positions matching TRBD2. Germline-derived CDR1 and CDR2 are LNHNV and YYDKDF (reference sequence). There are 15 residues in the CDR3. The ends lost 5 bases at V and 4 bases at J; junction bases unmatched: 8. The CDR3 bases are TGTGCCACCAGCGCCTCGGAGCGGGGTTACAATGAGCAGTTCTTC. It translates to CATSASERGYNEQFF.

The rearrangement links TRBV2 to TRBJ2-7; no clear D. This CDR3 spans 13 amino acids. Germline V lookup: CDR1 SNHLY, CDR2 FYNNEI. The V and J ends lost 6 bases and 0 bases respectively, with 9 bases between them. The CDR3 DNA reads as TGTGCCAGCAGCTCGCCGAGCTCCTACGAGCAGTACTTC. Translated, it gives CASSSPSSYEQYF.

The rearrangement uses TRBV11-2 and TRBJ1-3; no reliable D call. Germline V CDR1 and CDR2: SGHAT, FQNNGV. Trimming pared 1 base from V and 0 bases from J, leaving 7 bases between. CDR3 length: 15 residues. For the CDR3, the DNA is TGTGCCAGCAGCTTAGCACAAAGCTCTGGAAACACCATATATTTT. Protein sequence: CASSLAQSSGNTIYF.

This clone was recorded only once. The V gene is TRBV7-2, the J gene TRBJ2-1; D is uncertain. Looked up from germline, CDR1 is SGHTA and CDR2 is FQGNSA. V was trimmed by 3 bases and J by 0 bases, leaving 9 bases between them. The CDR3 is 15 amino acids. The CDR3 region is CASSFERSSYNEQFF. The CDR3 coding sequence is TGTGCCAGCAGCTTCGAACGGAGCTCCTACAATGAGCAGTTCTTC.

The chain has TRBV6-5 and TRBJ2-7; TRBD2 aligns across 7 bases. CDR1 and CDR2 from the germline V gene are MNHEY and SVGAGI. Trimming removed 0 bases from V and 0 bases from J; junction bases left unmatched: 5. The CDR3 covers 16 residues. CDR3 nucleotide sequence: TGTGCCAGCAGTTACTCGGCAGGGAGGGGCTCCTACGAGCAGTACTTC. It is translated as CASSYSAGRGSYEQYF.

In regard to this clone: Sequence at one end of the junction differs from germline and may be a read error. J is TRBJ1-4 and V is TRBV7-6, with TRBD1 matching over 11 bases. Germline loops: CDR1 SGHVS, CDR2 FNYEAQ. This CDR3 has 16 residues. CDR3 loop: CASSVAGTGGNEKLFF. As DNA, the CDR3 is TGTGCCAGCAGCGTAGCCGGGACAGGGGGTAATGAAAAACTGTTTTTT.

The chain has TRBV14 and TRBJ2-5; D could derive from TRBD1 or TRBD2 (6 bases each). This CDR3 is built from 14 residues. The V gene's germline CDR1 is SGHDN and CDR2 FVKESK. V was cut by 1 base and J by 6 bases, with 12 bases left in between. The CDR3 sequence: CASSQAIGGKTQYF. As DNA, the CDR3 is TGTGCCAGCAGCCAAGCAATAGGGGGGAAGACCCAGTACTTC.

The rearrangement links TRBV5-4 to TRBJ1-2, with a tentative D call TRBD1 (5 bases). Per germline, CDR1 SGHNT and CDR2 YYREEE (reference sequence). The ends were cut back, 0 bases at V and 4 bases at J, with 16 bases in the middle. This CDR3 region has 16 residues. CDR3 in DNA: TGTGCCAGCAGCTTGGGGATTTCACGGGACCTCTATGGCTACACCTTC. Encoded protein: CASSLGISRDLYGYTF.

Note on this clone: A read error may account for a junction end that differs from germline. The V and J genes are TRBV6-6 and TRBJ2-5; TRBD1 aligns across 7 bases. The CDR3 has 15 residues. Per germline, CDR1 MNHNY and CDR2 SVGAGI (reference sequence). The CDR3 reads CVSSPLRQGEETQYF. The CDR3, as DNA: TGTGTCAGCAGTCCTCTAAGACAGGGCGAAGAGACCCAGTACTTC.

This clone has a single count. The J gene is TRBJ1-5, the V gene TRBV27; a weak D match, TRBD1 (6 bases). Per the germline V gene, CDR1 is MNHEY and CDR2 is SMNVEV (reference sequence). The CDR3 is 13 amino acids. This CDR3 reads CATKGGARQPQHF. CDR3 nucleotides: TGTGCAACAAAAGGGGGGGCGCGCCAGCCCCAGCATTTT.